This is a list of T cell receptor beta chains from one sample in a study of cytotoxic CD8 clonotypes in ibrutinib-treated CLL. TCRdb keeps only in-frame clones here, not all; method: immunoSEQ multiplex PCR. The top ten clones hold around an eighth of a sample with approximately 200,000 clones, around three quarters of them seen once. The material was PBMCs, obtained after 24 months of ibrutinib treatment. Receptors were obtained from a human donor with chronic lymphocytic leukemia. The CDR3 runs from the conserved cysteine through the conserved F or W. The D gene is left open where the match is weak. Part of the rows lack a size; the others show once, few, many or a class for expanded clones.

j_gene | v_gene | d_gene | abundance | CDR3nt | CDR3aa
TRBJ1-4 | TRBV21-1 | . | few | TGTGCCAGCAGCAAAGGAGGCAGGGGGGGAACTAATGAAAAACTGTTTTTT | CASSKGGRGGTNEKLFF
TRBJ2-7 | TRBV5-1 | TRBD2 | few | TGCGCCAGCAGCTTGGCCTTCGTAGCGGGAAACTACGAGCAGTACTTC | CASSLAFVAGNYEQYF
TRBJ2-7 | TRBV28 | . | . | TGTGCCAGCAGTTTAGTCCCCAGGGGATACGAGCAGTACTTC | CASSLVPRGYEQYF
TRBJ1-5 | TRBV5-6 | . | few | TGTGCCAGCAGCTTGGGGGGCCCGGGTCTTAGGGGTTTGCCCCAGCATTTT | CASSLGGPGLRGLPQHF
TRBJ2-1 | TRBV11-2 | . | once | TGTGCCAGCAGCTTAGCGGGGTTGCTGTCGCAGTTCTTC | CASSLAGLLSQFF
TRBJ2-1 | TRBV2 | TRBD1 | few | TGTGCCAGCAGTAGGGACAGGGGAAGTTACAATGAGCAGTTCTTC | CASSRDRGSYNEQFF
TRBJ2-1 | TRBV5-4 | . | . | TGTGCCAGCAGCCCGTGGTTGGCAGGCGCGGGTGAGCAGTTCTTC | CASSPWLAGAGEQFF
TRBJ2-3 | TRBV19 | . | . | TGTGCCAGTAGTATAGTAGGCGGGCGCACAGATACGCAGTATTTT | CASSIVGGRTDTQYF
TRBJ2-2 | TRBV5-4 | TRBD2 | few | TGTGCCAGCAGGGAACTAGCGGGAGGGCCAACCGGGGAGCTGTTTTTT | CASRELAGGPTGELFF
TRBJ1-1 | TRBV14 | TRBD1 | . | TGTGCCAGCAGCCAAGAGGGGTGGACAGGGGAGAACACTGAAGCTTTCTTT | CASSQEGWTGENTEAFF
TRBJ1-2 | TRBV29-1 | . | . | TGCAGCGTTGAGTCGACAGGACAATATGGCTACACCTTC | CSVESTGQYGYTF
TRBJ1-1 | TRBV5-1 | TRBD1 | few | TGCGCCAGCAGCTTAACGACAGGGAATGAAGCTTTCTTT | CASSLTTGNEAFF
TRBJ2-7 | TRBV15 | . | . | TGTGCCACCAGCAGAGGACAGTGGACCAGCTCCTACGAGCAGTACTTC | CATSRGQWTSSYEQYF
TRBJ2-5 | TRBV7-2 | . | . | TGTGCCAGCAGCTTTGGTAGTGAAGAGACCCAGTACTTC | CASSFGSEETQYF
TRBJ2-7 | TRBV30 | TRBD1 | once | TGTGCCTGGAGTAGGGACAGGGGAGGGTACGAGCAGTACTTC | CAWSRDRGGYEQYF
TRBJ1-5 | TRBV19 | TRBD1 | . | TGTGCCAGTAGCACAACAGGGGGCCGAAATCAGCCCCAGCATTTT | CASSTTGGRNQPQHF
TRBJ2-7 | TRBV9 | TRBD1 | . | TGTGCCAGCAGCGCAGGACAGGGCCCCTACGAGCAGTACTTC | CASSAGQGPYEQYF
TRBJ2-2 | TRBV6-5 | TRBD1 | . | TGTGCCACCACAGGACAGGGGCCGAACACCGGGGAGCTGTTTTTT | CATTGQGPNTGELFF
TRBJ2-7 | TRBV28 | . | few | TGTGCCAGCAGTTTAGTTGGACGTTCCCGAATCTACGAGCAGTACTTC | CASSLVGRSRIYEQYF
TRBJ2-7 | TRBV30 | TRBD1 | . | TGTGCCTGGAGTGTACAGGGGTACGAGCAGTACTTC | CAWSVQGYEQYF
TRBJ2-7 | TRBV27 | . | . | TGTGCCAGTGCCCGGGGTTTTGTCTCCTACGAGCAGTACTTC | CASARGFVSYEQYF
TRBJ2-7 | TRBV7-6 | . | . | TGTGCCAGCAGCTTACGGCTGGGGGACCGGTACGAGCAGTACTTC | CASSLRLGDRYEQYF
TRBJ2-2 | TRBV28 | . | . | TGTGCCAGCAGTCCTATGGTCCTATACACCGGGGAGCTGTTTTTT | CASSPMVLYTGELFF
TRBJ1-4 | TRBV4-2 | . | . | TGTGCCAGCAGCCAACCTAAGGGGTCATTGGGCACTAATGAAAAACTGTTTTTT | CASSQPKGSLGTNEKLFF
TRBJ2-1 | TRBV6-5 | TRBD1 | . | TGTGCCAGCACCGGGACAGGGATCAATGAGCAGTTCTTC | CASTGTGINEQFF
TRBJ1-5 | TRBV19 | TRBD1 | . | TGTGCCAGTAGTATTGCGGACAGGGTCAAACAGCCCCAGCATTTT | CASSIADRVKQPQHF
TRBJ2-2 | TRBV9 | . | . | TGTGCCAGCAGCTTCCGAAGGGCTGGGAACACCGGGGAGCTGTTTTTT | CASSFRRAGNTGELFF
TRBJ1-2 | TRBV7-9 | . | . | TGTGCCAGCAGCCCCGTGTCTGGCAGTTCGAGTGGCTACACCTTC | CASSPVSGSSSGYTF